This TCR beta chain is from a study of cytomegalovirus exposure and HLA in healthy donors. Study summary: Approximately 80 million unique TCRs, all from HLA-typed donors, were included in an early release of the data. Study-level results: The authors assumed roughly uniform sequencing depth across donors for presence/absence analyses.

Regarding this clone: Its antigen is unknown. Only one base separates this from a far larger clonotype, so it likely reflects a read error.

Germline trimming cut 8 bases from V and 7 bases from J; bases unmatched to any gene: 6. The CDR3 spans 13 residues. In germline, CDR1 is MNHNS, CDR2 SASEGT. Primers included in the PCR were 60 Vbeta and 13 Jbeta primers. Repertoires were generated with immunoSEQ multiplex PCR, while TCRdb's copy carries only in-frame clones and drops some. The table has 90,000 to 130,000 clones, roughly 70% seen once. Sequencing used PBMCs. The chain has TRBV6-1 and TRBJ1-5, with 9 bases matching TRBD1. The receptor was isolated from a man aged 25-45 years in good health and CMV-seropositive. The CDR3 DNA sequence: TGTGCCAGCGGGGACAGGGAAGGGCAGCCCCAGCATTTT. Its protein product is CASGDREGQPQHF.